The T cell receptor beta chain under discussion was sequenced for a study of blood T cell repertoires in COVID-19. Study details: Sample material is recorded as cDNA or gDNA derived from T cells, B-cell-depleted T cells, or PBMCs.

The germline gives CDR1 SGHVS, CDR2 FNYEAQ. V was pared by 0 bases and J by 1 base, with 3 bases between. The CDR3 is made up of 14 amino acids. Original processing notes: Cell counts per sample came from amplifying reference gene primers. Sequencing was performed with immunoSEQ multiplex PCR; in TCRdb, only in-frame clones are kept and a portion is missing. That table is the source of V, J and clone size, and D and trimming were worked out from the DNA. The sample yields 40,000 to 50,000 clones, roughly nine tenths seen once. This TCR came from a human donor in a cohort sampled during active COVID-19. The chain recombines TRBV7-6 with TRBJ2-2; D is undetermined. Source material: peripheral blood. The CDR3 spells CASSLAGNTGELFF. CDR3 nucleotide sequence: TGTGCCAGCAGCTTAGCCGGGAACACCGGGGAGCTGTTTTTT.